The rows below give T cell receptor beta chains drawn from one sample of a study of blood T cell repertoires in COVID-19. Sequencing used immunoSEQ multiplex PCR; TCRdb keeps in-frame clones, though not all of them. The table lists roughly 190,000 clones, 70% to 90% of them singletons. Sample: peripheral blood. The receptor source for this set is a woman aged 40-49 years who had recovered from COVID-19. Each CDR3 is given with its conserved first and last residue. The D gene is left open where the match is weak. Rows give clone size only sometimes, using once, few, many, or a class for an expanded clone.

d_call	v_call	j_call	clone_size	cdr3_aa	cdr3_nt
-	TRBV5-1	TRBJ2-5	-	CASSPFGVQETQYF	TGCGCCAGCAGCCCGTTCGGGGTCCAAGAGACCCAGTACTTC
TRBD1	TRBV7-9	TRBJ1-2	-	CASSLSGQELYGYTF	TGTGCCAGCAGCTTGTCGGGACAGGAACTCTATGGCTACACCTTC
TRBD2	TRBV10-3	TRBJ2-1	-	CAIRTGTSGGNNEQFF	TGTGCCATCAGAACCGGGACTAGCGGGGGAAACAATGAGCAGTTCTTC
-	TRBV6-5	TRBJ2-3	-	CASRTPRVGTDTQYF	TGTGCCAGCCGGACTCCTCGGGTCGGCACAGATACGCAGTATTTT
-	TRBV19	TRBJ2-6	-	CASNWGGGAGANVLTF	TGTGCCAGTAACTGGGGAGGGGGAGCCGGGGCCAACGTCCTGACTTTC
-	TRBV27	TRBJ2-2	-	CASSLSGLLNTGELFF	TGTGCCAGCAGTTTATCCGGACTACTGAACACCGGGGAGCTGTTTTTT
-	TRBV18	TRBJ2-1	-	CASSPGAHRQFF	TGTGCCAGCTCACCTGGTGCGCATAGGCAGTTCTTC
TRBD1	TRBV18	TRBJ1-1	-	CASTTGRNTEAFF	TGTGCCAGCACGACAGGGCGGAACACTGAAGCTTTCTTT
TRBD1	TRBV4-1	TRBJ2-7	-	CASSQSDRGATYEQYF	TGCGCCAGCAGCCAGTCGGACAGGGGGGCCACCTACGAGCAGTACTTC
-	TRBV30	TRBJ1-5	-	CAWSVSGNSNQPQHF	TGTGCCTGGAGTGTATCGGGGAATAGCAATCAGCCCCAGCATTTT
-	TRBV27	TRBJ2-7	-	CASSSLGTTPYEQYF	TGTGCCAGCAGTTCCTTGGGGACAACCCCCTACGAGCAGTACTTC
TRBD1	TRBV28	TRBJ2-5	-	CASSLLTGGKETQYF	TGTGCCAGCAGTTTACTGACAGGGGGCAAAGAGACCCAGTACTTC
-	TRBV28	TRBJ2-4	-	CASSLYGLGRDDKNIQYF	TGTGCCAGCAGTTTATACGGCCTGGGCAGGGATGACAAAAACATTCAGTACTTC
TRBD1	TRBV5-1	TRBJ2-1	-	CASTLITGQGNNEQFF	TGCGCCAGCACCTTGATTACGGGACAGGGGAACAATGAGCAGTTCTTC
-	TRBV29-1	TRBJ1-2	-	CSVDAGAGVYGYTF	TGCAGCGTTGATGCAGGGGCTGGCGTCTATGGCTACACCTTC
TRBD1	TRBV7-2	TRBJ2-5	-	CASSRFQTGEETQYF	TGTGCCAGCAGCCGCTTTCAGACAGGGGAAGAGACCCAGTACTTC
TRBD1	TRBV19	TRBJ2-2	-	CASSKLDRVGTGELFF	TGTGCCAGTAGTAAACTCGACAGGGTCGGCACCGGGGAGCTGTTTTTT
-	TRBV29-1	TRBJ2-2	-	CSVGQVPTGELFF	TGCAGCGTTGGACAGGTCCCGACCGGGGAGCTGTTTTTT
TRBD2	TRBV19	TRBJ2-7	-	CACSESGTRTYEQYF	TGTGCCTGTTCAGAAAGCGGGACCAGGACATACGAGCAGTACTTC
TRBD1	TRBV6-2/TRBV6-3	TRBJ2-2	-	CASSYSRTGFTGELFF	TGTGCCAGCAGTTACTCGAGGACAGGGTTCACCGGGGAGCTGTTTTTT
-	TRBV5-3	TRBJ2-7	-	CARSLSYEQYF	TGTGCCAGAAGCCTGTCCTACGAGCAGTACTTC
-	TRBV30	TRBJ2-7	once	CAWNSGAGYEQYF	TGTGCCTGGAATTCGGGAGCAGGCTACGAGCAGTACTTC
TRBD2	TRBV5-4	TRBJ2-7	-	CASSLPLQSSGGEQYF	TGTGCCAGCAGCTTGCCCCTCCAGTCCTCGGGGGGGGAGCAGTACTTC
TRBD2	TRBV7-3	TRBJ2-1	-	CASSSRLAEHNEQFF	TGTGCCAGCAGCTCACGACTAGCGGAACACAATGAGCAGTTCTTC
TRBD1	TRBV6-2/TRBV6-3	TRBJ2-7	-	CASSYRGRVPYEQYF	TGTGCCAGCAGTTACAGGGGGCGGGTTCCCTACGAGCAGTACTTC
-	TRBV3-1/TRBV3-2	TRBJ2-7	-	CASSRGDTAYEQYF	TGTGCCAGCAGCCGAGGGGACACAGCCTACGAGCAGTACTTC
TRBD1	TRBV2	TRBJ2-2	few	CASTGTGRTGELFF	TGTGCCAGCACCGGGACAGGACGAACCGGGGAGCTGTTTTTT
-	TRBV7-2	TRBJ1-6	-	CASSLGAVVNSPLHF	TGTGCCAGCAGCTTAGGCGCCGTAGTTAATTCACCCCTCCACTTT
TRBD1	TRBV5-1	TRBJ2-1	once	CASSLRQGAYNEQFF	TGCGCCAGCAGCCTTCGACAGGGGGCCTACAATGAGCAGTTCTTC
-	TRBV7-2	TRBJ1-4	few	CASSWGHTTTNEKLFF	TGTGCCAGCAGCTGGGGACATACTACAACTAATGAAAAACTGTTTTTT
TRBD2	TRBV6-5	TRBJ2-1	-	CASSITGGGYNEQFF	TGTGCCAGCAGTATAACGGGAGGGGGCTACAATGAGCAGTTCTTC
TRBD2	TRBV4-2	TRBJ2-2	-	CASSQGVAGNTGELFF	TGTGCCAGCAGCCAAGGGGTAGCGGGTAACACCGGGGAGCTGTTTTTT
TRBD1	TRBV9	TRBJ1-3	-	CASSALDRAGNTIYF	TGTGCCAGCAGCGCGCTAGACAGGGCTGGAAACACCATATATTTT
-	TRBV24-1	TRBJ1-5	-	CATSDIRGNQPQHF	TGTGCCACCAGTGATATAAGGGGAAATCAGCCCCAGCATTTT
-	TRBV28	TRBJ1-5	-	CASSPAGGSQPQHF	TGTGCCAGCAGTCCGGCGGGGGGGAGTCAGCCCCAGCATTTT
TRBD1	TRBV5-1	TRBJ2-5	-	CASSARQGGETQYF	TGCGCCAGCAGCGCACGACAGGGCGGTGAGACCCAGTACTTC
-	TRBV4-3	TRBJ2-1	once	CASSRTHGRWAARGNEQFF	TGCGCCAGCAGCCGAACCCACGGGCGGTGGGCGGCGCGGGGCAATGAGCAGTTCTTC
-	TRBV19	TRBJ1-2	-	CASSMGGYAGYTF	TGTGCCAGTTCAATGGGGGGATACGCCGGCTACACCTTC
TRBD1	TRBV18	TRBJ2-7	once	CASSGRQGAGEQYF	TGTGCCAGCTCAGGCCGACAGGGGGCGGGCGAGCAGTACTTC
TRBD1	TRBV19	TRBJ2-1	-	CASSMTGSYNEQFF	TGTGCCAGTAGTATGACAGGGTCCTACAATGAGCAGTTCTTC
-	TRBV12-5	TRBJ2-1	-	CASGLEGIHEQFF	TGTGCTAGTGGTTTGGAGGGGATCCATGAGCAGTTCTTC
-	TRBV18	TRBJ1-1	-	CASSPRGQGNTEAFF	TGTGCCAGCTCACCACGCGGCCAGGGGAACACTGAAGCTTTCTTT